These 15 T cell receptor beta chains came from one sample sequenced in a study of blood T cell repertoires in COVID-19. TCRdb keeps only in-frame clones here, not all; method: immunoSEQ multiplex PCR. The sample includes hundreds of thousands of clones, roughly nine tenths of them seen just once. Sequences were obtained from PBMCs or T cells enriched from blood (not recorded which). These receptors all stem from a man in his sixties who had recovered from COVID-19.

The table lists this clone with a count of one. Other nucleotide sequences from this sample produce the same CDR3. This CDR3 is CASSIGTGTYNEQFF. CDR3 nucleotide sequence: TGTGCCAGTAGTATTGGGACAGGGACTTACAATGAGCAGTTCTTC. V gene TRBV19 combines with J gene TRBJ2-1, with TRBD1 matching over 9 bases. The CDR3 covers 15 residues. With 3 bases clipped from V and 4 bases from J, the junction kept 4 bases outside the gene matches. Germline values: CDR1 LNHDA, CDR2 SQIVND (reference sequence).

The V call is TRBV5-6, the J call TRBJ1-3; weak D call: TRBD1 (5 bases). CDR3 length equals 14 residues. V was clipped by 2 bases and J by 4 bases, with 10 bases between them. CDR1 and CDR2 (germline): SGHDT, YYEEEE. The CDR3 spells CASSLGEAGNTIYF. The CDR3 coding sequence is TGTGCCAGCAGCTTAGGGGAGGCCGGAAACACCATATATTTT.

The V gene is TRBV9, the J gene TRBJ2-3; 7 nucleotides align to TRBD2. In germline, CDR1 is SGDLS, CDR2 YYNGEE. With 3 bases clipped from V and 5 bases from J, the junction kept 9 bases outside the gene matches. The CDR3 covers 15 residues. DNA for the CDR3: TGTGCCAGCAGCGACCCAGGGACTACTGTAGATACGCAGTATTTT. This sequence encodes CASSDPGTTVDTQYF. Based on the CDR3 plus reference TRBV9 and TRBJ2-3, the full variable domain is DSGVTQTPKHLITATGQRVTLRCSPRSGDLSVYWYQQSLDQGLQFLIQYYNGEERAKGNILERFSAQQFPDLHSELNLSSLELGDSALYFCASSDPGTTVDTQYFGPGTRLTVL.

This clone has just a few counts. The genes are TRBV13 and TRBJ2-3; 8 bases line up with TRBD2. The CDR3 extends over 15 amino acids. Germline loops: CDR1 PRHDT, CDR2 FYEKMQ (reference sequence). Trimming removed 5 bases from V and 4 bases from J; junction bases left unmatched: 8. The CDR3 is CASSTGGSFADTQYF. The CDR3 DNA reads TGTGCCAGCAGCACGGGAGGGTCTTTCGCAGATACGCAGTATTTT.

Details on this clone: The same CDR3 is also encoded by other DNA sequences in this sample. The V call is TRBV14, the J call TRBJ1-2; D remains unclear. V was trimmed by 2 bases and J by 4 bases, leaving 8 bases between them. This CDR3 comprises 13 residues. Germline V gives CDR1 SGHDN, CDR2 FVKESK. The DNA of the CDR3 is TGTGCCAGCAGCCAAAGGCAGGCCTATGGCTACACCTTC. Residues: CASSQRQAYGYTF. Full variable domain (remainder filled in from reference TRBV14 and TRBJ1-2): EAGVTQFPSHSVIEKGQTVTLRCDPISGHDNLYWYRRVMGKEIKFLLHFVKESKQDESGMPNNRFLAERTGGTYSTLKVQPAELEDSGVYFCASSQRQAYGYTFGSGTRLTVV.

CDR3 DNA: TGTGCCAGCAGCTTTGGACAGGGGGTAACTGAAGCTTTCTTT. It specifies CASSFGQGVTEAFF. The rearrangement links TRBV13 to TRBJ1-1, with 10 positions matching TRBD1. CDR3 length: 14 residues. The V and J ends lost 3 bases and 5 bases, in that order; junction bases with no gene match: 3. Germline CDR1 reads PRHDT; CDR2 reads FYEKMQ (reference sequence).

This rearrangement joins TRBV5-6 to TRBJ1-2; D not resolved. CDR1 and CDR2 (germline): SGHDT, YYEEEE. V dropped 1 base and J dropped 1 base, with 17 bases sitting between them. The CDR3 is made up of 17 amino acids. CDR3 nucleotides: TGTGCCAGCAGCTTGCTTGCCAGGACTACCGATAACTATGGCTACACCTTC. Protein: CASSLLARTTDNYGYTF. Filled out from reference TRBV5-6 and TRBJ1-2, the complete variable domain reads DAGVTQSPTHLIKTRGQQVTLRCSPKSGHDTVSWYQQALGQGPQFIFQYYEEEERQRGNFPDRFSGHQFPNYSSELNVNALLLGDSALYLCASSLLARTTDNYGYTFGSGTRLTVV.

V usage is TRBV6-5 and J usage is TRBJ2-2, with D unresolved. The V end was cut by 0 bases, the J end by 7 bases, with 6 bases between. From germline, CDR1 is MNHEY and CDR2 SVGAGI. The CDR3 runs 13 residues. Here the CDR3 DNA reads TGTGCCAGCAGTTACTCGATCGGCGGGGAGCTGTTTTTT. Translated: CASSYSIGGELFF.

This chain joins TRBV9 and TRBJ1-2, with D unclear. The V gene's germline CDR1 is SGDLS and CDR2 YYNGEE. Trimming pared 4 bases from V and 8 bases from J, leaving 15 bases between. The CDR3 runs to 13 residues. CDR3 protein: CASSPRPTVGYTF. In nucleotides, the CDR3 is TGTGCCAGCAGCCCGCGGCCTACGGTGGGCTACACCTTC.

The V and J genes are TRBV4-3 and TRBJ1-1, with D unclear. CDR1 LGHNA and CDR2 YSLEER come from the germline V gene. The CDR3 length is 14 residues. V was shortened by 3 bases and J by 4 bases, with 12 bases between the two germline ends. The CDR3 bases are TGCGCCAGCAGCCAGTGGCTGGGCGCCACTGAAGCTTTCTTT. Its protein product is CASSQWLGATEAFF.

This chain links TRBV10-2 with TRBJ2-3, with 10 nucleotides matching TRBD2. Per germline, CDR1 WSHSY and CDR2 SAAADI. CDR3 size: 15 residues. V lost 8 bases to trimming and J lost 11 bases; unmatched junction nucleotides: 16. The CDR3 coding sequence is TGCGCCAGCTCCCGCGCCACTAGCGGGAACCTCGGGCAGTATTTT. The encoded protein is CASSRATSGNLGQYF.

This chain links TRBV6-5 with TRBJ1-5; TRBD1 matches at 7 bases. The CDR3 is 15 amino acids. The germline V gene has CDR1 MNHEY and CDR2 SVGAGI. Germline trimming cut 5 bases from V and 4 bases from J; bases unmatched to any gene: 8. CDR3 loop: CASSHAGGGNQPQHF. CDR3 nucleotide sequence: TGTGCCAGCAGTCACGCAGGGGGTGGAAATCAGCCCCAGCATTTT.

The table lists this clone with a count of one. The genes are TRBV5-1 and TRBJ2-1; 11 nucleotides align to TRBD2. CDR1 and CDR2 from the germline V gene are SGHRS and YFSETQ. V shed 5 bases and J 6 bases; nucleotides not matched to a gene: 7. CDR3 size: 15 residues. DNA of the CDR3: TGCGCCAGCAGATTCCTAGCGGGGGGTGGCAATGAGCAGTTCTTC. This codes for CASRFLAGGGNEQFF. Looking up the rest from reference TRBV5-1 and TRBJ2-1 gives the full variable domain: KAGVTQTPRYLIKTRGQQVTLSCSPISGHRSVSWYQQTPGQGLQFLFEYFSETQRNKGNFPGRFSGRQFSNSRSEMNVSTLELGDSALYLCASRFLAGGGNEQFFGPGTRLTVL.

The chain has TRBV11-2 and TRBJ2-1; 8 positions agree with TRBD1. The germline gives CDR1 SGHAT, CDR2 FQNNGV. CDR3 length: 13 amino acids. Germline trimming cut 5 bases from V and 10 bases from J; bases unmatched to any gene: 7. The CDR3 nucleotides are TGTGCCAGCAGCCCGCAGGGGGCGGGGGAGCAGTTCTTC. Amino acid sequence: CASSPQGAGEQFF. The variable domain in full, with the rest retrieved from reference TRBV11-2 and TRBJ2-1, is EAGVAQSPRYKIIEKRQSVAFWCNPISGHATLYWYQQILGQGPKLLIQFQNNGVVDDSQLPKDRFSAERLKGVDSTLKIQPAKLEDSAVYLCASSPQGAGEQFFGPGTRLTVL.

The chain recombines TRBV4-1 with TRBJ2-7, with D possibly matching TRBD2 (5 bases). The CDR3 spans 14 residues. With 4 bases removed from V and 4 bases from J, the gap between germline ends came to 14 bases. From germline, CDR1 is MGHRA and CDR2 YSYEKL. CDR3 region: CASSLNTGRYEQYF. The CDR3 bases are TGCGCCAGCAGCCTAAACACGGGGAGATACGAGCAGTACTTC.